This entry is about one T cell receptor beta chain. Antigen specificity is unknown. CDR1 is SQVTM and CDR2 is ANQGSEA in the germline V gene. This CDR3 has 13 residues. The study made its TRB cDNA libraries by 5' RACE, adding UMI labels. TCRdb re-called the 5' RACE reads and gives one entry per CDR3 protein, without DNA. The sample shows roughly 29,000 distinct CDR3 sequences, and approximately 10% sits with its ten largest clones. The data were obtained in a study of CXCR3-negative and CXCR3-positive naive CD8 T cells. Regarding the study as a whole: Naive cells that were CXCR3-negative or CXCR3-positive used TRBV-TRBJ genes alike, while memory cells diverged. The level of CXCR3 expression partially decreased after cryopreservation; the majority of assays used fresh PBMCs.

V is TRBV29-1 and J is TRBJ2-7; lacking DNA, the TRBD1 call made by TCRdb goes unchecked. This TCR derives from a human donor in good health. Some clones in this sample may be carry-over from other donors' samples. Sequenced sample: memory CD8+ T cells from blood. The CDR3 region is CSVVLTGGYEQYF.